Listed below are T cell receptor beta chains from one sample, sequenced in a study of shared clonotypes between healthy human individuals. Sequenced by immunoSEQ multiplex PCR; TCRdb stores in-frame clones only, minus some. Among roughly 400,000 clones listed, 95% to 97% were seen once. The specimen sequenced was memory CD8+ T cells sorted from blood. These receptor sequences come from a man younger than 45 in good health. The CDR3 runs from the conserved cysteine through the conserved F or W. A D gene is named only where the DNA matches it firmly. Only part of the rows carry a size: once, few, many, or a class if the clone is expanded.

d_call: NA
v_call: TRBV7-2
j_call: TRBJ2-1
clone_size: NA
cdr3_nt: TGTGCCAGCAGCTTAGGGGGGAAAGGCAATGAGCAGTTCTTC
cdr3_aa: CASSLGGKGNEQFF

d_call: NA
v_call: TRBV27
j_call: TRBJ2-7
clone_size: NA
cdr3_nt: TGTGCCAGCAGTGGTCAGGTGGGCGGAGCCTACGAGCAGTACTTC
cdr3_aa: CASSGQVGGAYEQYF

d_call: NA
v_call: TRBV2
j_call: TRBJ1-1
clone_size: few
cdr3_nt: TGTGCCAGCAGTCAAATTGGGGCTGAAGCTTTCTTT
cdr3_aa: CASSQIGAEAFF

d_call: NA
v_call: TRBV11-1
j_call: TRBJ2-7
clone_size: NA
cdr3_nt: TGTGCCAGCAGCTGGGACACCTACGAGCAGTACTTC
cdr3_aa: CASSWDTYEQYF

d_call: NA
v_call: TRBV28
j_call: TRBJ2-5
clone_size: NA
cdr3_nt: TGTGCCAGCAGTTTTAGGGCAGGGGCACGAGAGACCCAGTACTTC
cdr3_aa: CASSFRAGARETQYF

d_call: NA
v_call: TRBV5-6
j_call: TRBJ2-3
clone_size: NA
cdr3_nt: TGTGCCAGCAGCTTAAGCGCAGATACGCAGTATTTT
cdr3_aa: CASSLSADTQYF

d_call: TRBD2
v_call: TRBV25-1
j_call: TRBJ2-3
clone_size: NA
cdr3_nt: TGTGCCAGCAGTGAACCCCTAGCGGGAGGGCCGTCAGATACGCAGTATTTT
cdr3_aa: CASSEPLAGGPSDTQYF

d_call: TRBD2
v_call: TRBV7-9
j_call: TRBJ2-3
clone_size: NA
cdr3_nt: TGTGCCAGCAGCCCAGCGGGAGGGACGCAGTATTTT
cdr3_aa: CASSPAGGTQYF

d_call: TRBD2
v_call: TRBV23-1
j_call: TRBJ2-1
clone_size: NA
cdr3_nt: TGCGCCAGCAGTCCTCCGGGACTAGCGGGCGGTGAGCAGTTCTTC
cdr3_aa: CASSPPGLAGGEQFF

d_call: NA
v_call: TRBV27
j_call: TRBJ2-5
clone_size: NA
cdr3_nt: TGTGCCAGCAGTTTCAGGGGAACCCAAGAGACCCAGTACTTC
cdr3_aa: CASSFRGTQETQYF

d_call: TRBD1
v_call: TRBV15
j_call: TRBJ1-4
clone_size: NA
cdr3_nt: TGTGCCACCAGCAGAGACAGGGGGCGCGAAAAACTGTTTTTT
cdr3_aa: CATSRDRGREKLFF

d_call: TRBD1
v_call: TRBV30
j_call: TRBJ1-1
clone_size: NA
cdr3_nt: TGTGCCTGGTCCCCCCGGACAGGAACACTAGGGTCGGTCAATGAAGCTTTCTTT
cdr3_aa: CAWSPRTGTLGSVNEAFF

d_call: NA
v_call: TRBV18
j_call: TRBJ2-3
clone_size: NA
cdr3_nt: TGTGCCAGCTCATCGGGACGGGACTCCCTAGGGGATACGCAGTATTTT
cdr3_aa: CASSSGRDSLGDTQYF

d_call: NA
v_call: TRBV10-3
j_call: TRBJ1-4
clone_size: NA
cdr3_nt: TGTGCCATCAGTGCCGGGATGCCTAATGAAAAACTGTTTTTT
cdr3_aa: CAISAGMPNEKLFF

d_call: TRBD2
v_call: TRBV6-1
j_call: TRBJ2-1
clone_size: NA
cdr3_nt: TGTGCCAGCACAGCGGGAGTAAGCAATGAGCAGTTCTTC
cdr3_aa: CASTAGVSNEQFF

d_call: NA
v_call: TRBV28
j_call: TRBJ2-1
clone_size: NA
cdr3_nt: TGTGCCAGCAGTTTTGGTTCCGCTGGCGGACTACCCGGGGGGTTCTTC
cdr3_aa: CASSFGSAGGLPGGFF

d_call: NA
v_call: TRBV27
j_call: TRBJ2-3
clone_size: NA
cdr3_nt: TGTGCCACCAAGAGGAATACGCAGTATTTT
cdr3_aa: CATKRNTQYF

d_call: NA
v_call: TRBV28
j_call: TRBJ1-1
clone_size: NA
cdr3_nt: TGTGCCAGCAGCCGGGGCACTGAAGCTTTCTTT
cdr3_aa: CASSRGTEAFF

d_call: NA
v_call: TRBV13
j_call: TRBJ2-2
clone_size: NA
cdr3_nt: TGTGCCAGCAGCTTGGGTACCGGGGAGCTGTTTTTT
cdr3_aa: CASSLGTGELFF

d_call: NA
v_call: TRBV27
j_call: TRBJ1-2
clone_size: NA
cdr3_nt: TGTGCCAGCAGTTTTCGTCCTAACTATGGCTACACCTTC
cdr3_aa: CASSFRPNYGYTF

d_call: NA
v_call: TRBV19
j_call: TRBJ1-5
clone_size: NA
cdr3_nt: TGTGCCAGTAGCCCCCGGGTCCAGCCCCAGCATTTT
cdr3_aa: CASSPRVQPQHF

d_call: NA
v_call: TRBV29-1
j_call: TRBJ1-3
clone_size: NA
cdr3_nt: TGCAGCGTGGAAACAGGACGTGGAAACACCATATATTTT
cdr3_aa: CSVETGRGNTIYF

d_call: NA
v_call: TRBV5-1
j_call: TRBJ2-7
clone_size: NA
cdr3_nt: TGCGCCAGCAGCTTGGTAGGGAACGAGCAGTACTTC
cdr3_aa: CASSLVGNEQYF

d_call: TRBD1
v_call: TRBV7-9
j_call: TRBJ2-1
clone_size: NA
cdr3_nt: TGTGCCAGCAGCCCCGACAGGGGTTCCTACAATGAGCAGTTCTTC
cdr3_aa: CASSPDRGSYNEQFF

d_call: NA
v_call: TRBV28
j_call: TRBJ1-2
clone_size: NA
cdr3_nt: TGTGCCAGCAGTACTCTCCAAGGGGAAGCTAACTATGGCTACACCTTC
cdr3_aa: CASSTLQGEANYGYTF

d_call: NA
v_call: TRBV7-3
j_call: TRBJ1-1
clone_size: NA
cdr3_nt: TGTGCCAGCAGCTTTATGTTGAACACTGAAGCTTTCTTT
cdr3_aa: CASSFMLNTEAFF

d_call: NA
v_call: TRBV2
j_call: TRBJ2-3
clone_size: NA
cdr3_nt: TGTGCCAGCAGTAAGGAGGCTAGCACAGATACGCAGTATTTT
cdr3_aa: CASSKEASTDTQYF

d_call: NA
v_call: TRBV6-5
j_call: TRBJ2-2
clone_size: NA
cdr3_nt: TGTGCCAGCAGTTTTGGCGGGTACACCGGGGAGCTGTTTTTT
cdr3_aa: CASSFGGYTGELFF

d_call: NA
v_call: TRBV6-5
j_call: TRBJ1-3
clone_size: NA
cdr3_nt: TGTGCCAGCAGTCTGACCCCTAGGGGAGGAAACACCATATATTTT
cdr3_aa: CASSLTPRGGNTIYF

d_call: NA
v_call: TRBV10-3
j_call: TRBJ2-3
clone_size: NA
cdr3_nt: TGTGCCATCAGTGAGTGGGGGGGCGCAGGAGATACGCAGTATTTT
cdr3_aa: CAISEWGGAGDTQYF

d_call: TRBD1
v_call: TRBV4-1
j_call: TRBJ1-1
clone_size: few
cdr3_nt: TGCGCCAGCAGCCAAGGGACAGGGGAGTGGATGAACACTGAAGCTTTCTTT
cdr3_aa: CASSQGTGEWMNTEAFF

d_call: NA
v_call: TRBV6-1
j_call: TRBJ1-1
clone_size: NA
cdr3_nt: TGTGCCAGCAGCCCGGAGGTTGAAGCTTTCTTT
cdr3_aa: CASSPEVEAFF

d_call: NA
v_call: TRBV25-1
j_call: TRBJ2-7
clone_size: NA
cdr3_nt: TGTGCCAGCAGTGAGACAGTGACAGGATCCTACGAGCAGTACTTC
cdr3_aa: CASSETVTGSYEQYF

d_call: NA
v_call: TRBV2
j_call: TRBJ1-1
clone_size: NA
cdr3_nt: TGTGCCAGCAACGACTTTATGAACACTGAAGCTTTCTTT
cdr3_aa: CASNDFMNTEAFF

d_call: NA
v_call: TRBV27
j_call: TRBJ2-7
clone_size: NA
cdr3_nt: TGTGCCAGCAGCCCCCGGGCCGAGTGGGCCTACGAGCAGTACTTC
cdr3_aa: CASSPRAEWAYEQYF

d_call: TRBD1
v_call: TRBV27
j_call: TRBJ2-7
clone_size: NA
cdr3_nt: TGTGCCAGCAGTTTCTTATCAGGACAGGGGGTCGACGAGCAGTACTTC
cdr3_aa: CASSFLSGQGVDEQYF

d_call: TRBD1
v_call: TRBV6-1
j_call: TRBJ2-7
clone_size: NA
cdr3_nt: TGTGCCAGCTCGATTGGACAGGGGGTCTACGAGCAGTACTTC
cdr3_aa: CASSIGQGVYEQYF

d_call: NA
v_call: TRBV2
j_call: TRBJ2-7
clone_size: NA
cdr3_nt: TGTGCCAGCAGTGAGAGGACACTTTCCTACGAGCAGTACTTC
cdr3_aa: CASSERTLSYEQYF

d_call: NA
v_call: TRBV5-6
j_call: TRBJ2-5
clone_size: NA
cdr3_nt: TGTGCCAGCAGCACCCAAGAGACCCAGTACTTC
cdr3_aa: CASSTQETQYF

d_call: NA
v_call: TRBV2
j_call: TRBJ2-4
clone_size: NA
cdr3_nt: TGTGCCAGCACAGGGGACATTCAGTACTTC
cdr3_aa: CASTGDIQYF

d_call: NA
v_call: TRBV28
j_call: TRBJ2-4
clone_size: once
cdr3_nt: TGTGCCAGCAGTTTACCCACAGGGGCGGGGAACATTCAGTACTTC
cdr3_aa: CASSLPTGAGNIQYF